The 20 T cell receptor beta chains below come from one sample, sequenced in a study of T cells in women clearing cervical HPV infection. Sequenced by immunoSEQ multiplex PCR; TCRdb stores in-frame clones only, minus some. The sample totals over 15,000 clones. Sequencing was done on a sample of blood buffy coat. These receptors all stem from a woman aged 18 to 75 with a cervical HPV16 infection that either progressed to CIN3+ or cleared (not recorded which).

On this clone itself: Read coverage stops 3 residues before the CDR3 terminus; the germline J gene supplies the remainder. This chain links TRBV19 with TRBJ2-3, with a tentative D call TRBD2 (6 bases). Trimming took 10 bases from V and 5 from J, leaving 13 bases between them. The CDR3 is 12 amino acids. Germline loops: CDR1 LNHDA, CDR2 SQIVND (reference sequence). Incomplete CDR3 DNA: TGTGCCACCGATCCGGGGGAAGATACG. This sequence encodes CATDPGEDT. In full, the CDR3 is CATDPGEDTQYF.

CDR3 residues: CSARDPRGSNQPQHF. CDR3 DNA (partial): TGCAGTGCTAGAGATCCAAGGGGCTCCAATCAGCCC. The J gene is TRBJ1-5, the V gene TRBV20-1, with D perhaps matching TRBD1 (5 bases). The CDR3 goes on 3 residues after the read ends, and that part is filled in from the germline J gene. Germline V CDR1 and CDR2: DFQATT, SNEGSKA (reference sequence). The CDR3 has 15 amino acids. V was cut by 0 bases and J by 3 bases, with 12 bases left in between.

On this clone itself: The read gets to within 3 residues of the CDR3 end, and the germline J gene fills in the rest. The V gene is TRBV7-9, the J gene TRBJ2-3; D remains ambiguous. Germline loops: CDR1 SEHNR, CDR2 FQNEAQ (reference sequence). The CDR3 length is 13 residues. V lost 2 bases and J 5 bases, leaving 8 bases between the germline ends. This CDR3 reads CASSLTREDTQYF. The CDR3 DNA, read in part, is TGTGCCAGCAGCTTAACCCGCGAAGATACG.

Worth noting for this clone: Read data end 3 residues before the CDR3 end; the end is taken from the germline J gene. The chain combines TRBV20-1 with TRBJ2-1, with 7 bases aligning to TRBD1. This CDR3 has 16 amino acids. V dropped 0 bases and J dropped 2; count of bases not matched to a gene: 7. Germline CDR1 and CDR2: DFQATT and SNEGSKA (reference sequence). The CDR3: CSAREKGQVTYNEQFF. The sequenced part of the CDR3 DNA is TGCAGTGCTAGAGAAAAAGGACAGGTTACCTACAATGAG.

For this clone: The sequenced fragment ends 3 residues before the CDR3 boundary, so the rest is inferred from the germline J gene. The V gene is TRBV6-1, the J gene TRBJ1-5, with a tentative D call TRBD1 (5 bases). The length of the CDR3 is 13 residues. The V and J ends lost 1 base and 9 bases respectively, with 10 bases between them. Germline CDR1 reads MNHNS; CDR2 reads SASEGT. The CDR3 is CASSEVGGLPQHF. CDR3 DNA, as far as it was read: TGTGCCAGCAGTGAAGTGGGGGGTTTGCCC.

Concerning this clone: The read comes to an end 3 residues before the CDR3 does, leaving the germline J gene to fill in the end. V is TRBV19 and J is TRBJ1-1; the D gene is possibly TRBD1 (6 bases). This CDR3 comprises 12 residues. Looked up from germline, CDR1 is LNHDA and CDR2 is SQIVND (reference sequence). The CDR3 loop reads CASTSQQGKAFF. The sequenced CDR3 bases are TGTGCCAGTACCTCACAACAGGGTAAA.

By frequency, this clone is medium-sized. The CDR3 region is CASSPNRDPYEQFF. CDR3 DNA, as far as it was read: TGTGCCAGCAGCCCTAACAGGGATCCCTATGAG. V and J are TRBV5-5 and TRBJ2-1; D perhaps matches TRBD1 (6 bases). The read comes to an end 3 residues before the CDR3 does, leaving the germline J gene to fill in the end. Trimming stripped 4 bases from V and 8 bases from J, with 16 bases between. The CDR3 spans 14 residues. Germline CDR1 is SGHKS and CDR2 is YYEKEE (reference sequence).

With respect to this clone: The CDR3 goes on 3 residues after the read ends, and that part is filled in from the germline J gene. The chain couples TRBV6-2 or TRBV6-3 to TRBJ1-2; TRBD1 matches at 10 bases. The ends lost 8 bases at V and 4 bases at J; junction bases unmatched: 7. The length of the CDR3 is 14 residues. Per germline, CDR1 MNHEY and CDR2 SVGEGT. The CDR3 sequence: CASSGTGVSYGYTF. CDR3 bases read: TGTGCCAGCTCCGGGACAGGGGTCTCCTATGGC.

In regard to this clone: The read halts 3 residues ahead of the CDR3 end, with the missing end drawn from the germline J gene. This chain links TRBV14 with TRBJ1-1, with D uncertain. The ends were cut back, 4 bases at V and 0 bases at J, with 18 bases in the middle. Germline V gives CDR1 SGHDN, CDR2 FVKESK. This CDR3 is 17 amino acids long. Partial CDR3 DNA: TGTGCCAGCAGCCCCCCGATTAGGGTTTTGATGAACACTGAA. It encodes CASSPPIRVLMNTE. The entire CDR3 reads CASSPPIRVLMNTEAFF. The variable domain in full, with the rest retrieved from reference TRBV14 and TRBJ1-1, is EAGVTQFPSHSVIEKGQTVTLRCDPISGHDNLYWYRRVMGKEIKFLLHFVKESKQDESGMPNNRFLAERTGGTYSTLKVQPAELEDSGVYFCASSPPIRVLMNTEAFFGQGTRLTVV.

A remark on this clone: The CDR3 is cut off 3 residues early in the read; its end comes from the germline J gene. The chain employs TRBV19 and TRBJ1-1, with 8 bases fitting TRBD1. Losses at the gene ends were 7 bases for V and 5 bases for J; bases not matched to a gene: 6. In germline, CDR1 is LNHDA, CDR2 SQIVND (reference sequence). The CDR3 totals 13 residues. The CDR3 here is CASTNWDRTEAFF. The part of the CDR3 DNA that was read is TGTGCCAGTACTAATTGGGACAGGACTGAA.

As to this clone: The read terminates 3 residues before the CDR3 end, so the remaining end is supplied by the germline J gene. The gene calls are TRBV7-9 and TRBJ2-3, with D unresolved. Trimming removed 4 bases from V and 0 bases from J, with 8 bases in between. Germline loops: CDR1 SEHNR, CDR2 FQNEAQ (reference sequence). The CDR3 is 14 residues long. CDR3 DNA, as far as it was read: TGTGCCAGCAGCTACGGTACTAGCACAGATACG. Amino acid sequence: CASSYGTSTDT. The entire CDR3 protein reads CASSYGTSTDTQYF.

About this clone itself: Read data end 3 residues before the CDR3 end; the end is taken from the germline J gene. This chain connects TRBV5-5 to TRBJ2-7; TRBD1 matches at 9 bases. Germline V gives CDR1 SGHKS, CDR2 YYEKEE (reference sequence). The CDR3 has 14 amino acids. J gave up 3 bases and V 2 bases, and 3 bases lay outside the gene matches. The sequenced CDR3 bases are TGTGCCAGCAGCTTCCGGGACAGGGACTACGAG. Translation: CASSFRDRDYE. The whole CDR3 sequence reads CASSFRDRDYEQYF.

As to this clone: The read ends 3 residues early relative to the CDR3; the germline J gene fills the gap. V and J are TRBV12-3 or TRBV12-4 and TRBJ2-7; 7 bases are shared with TRBD1. CDR3 length equals 16 residues. V shed 3 bases and J 2 bases; nucleotides not matched to a gene: 10. The CDR3 sequence: CASSFYRDSRTYEQYF. The sequenced part of the CDR3 DNA is TGTGCCAGCAGTTTCTACCGGGACAGCAGGACCTACGAG.

Points on this clone: Sequencing ends 3 residues short of the CDR3 end; the germline J gene provides the rest. The chain uses TRBV19 and TRBJ1-1; D gene unclear. Germline CDR1 is LNHDA and CDR2 is SQIVND (reference sequence). This CDR3 contains 12 residues. CDR3 protein: CASTSTYVEAFF. Partial CDR3 DNA: TGTGCCAGTACTTCAACATACGTCGAA.

About this clone itself: Read data end 3 residues before the CDR3 end; the end is taken from the germline J gene. This chain uses TRBV4-1 with TRBJ1-6, with 9 bases identical to TRBD1. CDR3 length: 15 residues. Looked up from germline, CDR1 is MGHRA and CDR2 is YSYEKL. Trimming took 5 bases from V and 7 from J; bases not matched to a gene: 6. The part of the CDR3 DNA that was read is TGCGCCAGCAGCATAACAGGGGGCTTCAATTCACCC. Residues: CASSITGGFNSP. The complete CDR3 protein is CASSITGGFNSPLHF.

A remark on this clone: Read data end 3 residues before the CDR3 end; the end is taken from the germline J gene. The chain joins TRBV20-1 to TRBJ2-3; perhaps TRBD2 as D (6 bases). This CDR3 has 14 residues. With 1 base removed from V and 2 bases from J, the gap between germline ends came to 10 bases. Per germline, CDR1 DFQATT and CDR2 SNEGSKA (reference sequence). Incomplete CDR3 DNA: TGCAGTGCTAGAGTACTAGCTCACACAGATACG. Translated: CSARVLAHTDT. The full CDR3 reads CSARVLAHTDTQYF.

Here the CDR3 reads CASSPFYRGSTGELFF. The sequenced CDR3 bases are TGCGCCAGCAGCCCCTTCTACAGGGGAAGCACCGGGGAG. The chain carries TRBV5-1 and TRBJ2-2; 7 bases map to TRBD1. The CDR3 end falls 3 residues outside the read, so it is completed with the germline J gene. Trimming cost V 4 bases and J 4 bases; bases outside gene matches: 10. The CDR3 spans 16 residues. CDR1 SGHRS and CDR2 YFSETQ come from the germline V gene.

A note on this clone: Read data end 3 residues before the CDR3 end; the end is taken from the germline J gene. This chain connects TRBV10-3 to TRBJ1-3; D may be TRBD1 (6 bases). Trimming took off 6 bases at V and 0 bases at J, with 12 bases between the two ends. Germline CDR1 and CDR2: ENHRY and SYGVKD. The CDR3 spans 15 residues. The sequenced part of the CDR3 DNA is TGTGCCATCAGGGACAGTGGATTCTCTGGAAACACC. This codes for CAIRDSGFSGNT. The entire CDR3 protein is CAIRDSGFSGNTIYF.

The DNA read from the CDR3 is TGTGCCTGGCAACGGGACAGGGGGCTTGGTAATTCACCC. Protein product: CAWQRDRGLGNSP. In full, the CDR3 is CAWQRDRGLGNSPLHF. The chain uses TRBV30 and TRBJ1-6, with TRBD1 matching over 12 bases. The read terminates 3 residues ahead of where the CDR3 ends, so the germline J gene completes it. With 5 bases clipped from V and 6 bases from J, the junction kept 8 bases outside the gene matches. The CDR3 totals 16 residues. Germline V gene lookup returns CDR1 GTSNPN and CDR2 SVGIG (reference sequence). Supplemented by reference TRBV30 and TRBJ1-6, the full variable domain reads SQTIHQWPATLVQPVGSPLSLECTVEGTSNPNLYWYRQAAGRGLQLLFYSVGIGQISSEVPQNLSASRPQDRQFILSSKKLLLSDSGFYLCAWQRDRGLGNSPLHFGNGTRLTVT.

As regards this clone: The read comes to an end 3 residues before the CDR3 does, leaving the germline J gene to fill in the end. The rearrangement links TRBV19 to TRBJ2-4; perhaps TRBD1 as D (6 bases). In germline, CDR1 is LNHDA, CDR2 SQIVND (reference sequence). This CDR3 region has 14 residues. V was trimmed by 2 bases and J by 1 base, leaving 6 bases between them. Here the CDR3 reads CASSIRGAKNIQYF. The DNA read from the CDR3 is TGTGCCAGTAGTATAAGGGGGGCCAAAAACATT.